One and the same sample provided the 10 T cell receptor beta chains below, sequenced in a study of PD-L1 blockade in urothelial cancer. As for time point: peripheral blood 6 weeks after treatment start. Sequencing was performed with immunoSEQ multiplex PCR; in TCRdb, only in-frame clones are kept and a portion is missing. The sample shows about 66,000 clones, almost 90% of them seen only once. The specimen was PBMCs, collected around atezolizumab (anti-PD-L1) treatment. The receptor source for this set is a man in his 60s with urothelial cancer.

The J gene is TRBJ1-3, the V gene TRBV5-1; D gene uncertain. The V end lost 5 bases, the J end lost 0 bases, and 9 bases lay between the germline ends. The CDR3 runs 14 residues. CDR1 is SGHRS, CDR2 YFSETQ, per germline. The CDR3 region is CASRAGISGNTIYF. The DNA of the CDR3 is TGCGCCAGCAGAGCGGGGATCTCTGGAAACACCATATATTTT.

V usage is TRBV6-1 and J usage is TRBJ2-7; possibly TRBD2 for D (5 bases). Looked up from germline, CDR1 is MNHNS and CDR2 is SASEGT. This CDR3 region has 12 residues. The V end lost 9 bases, the J end lost 6 bases, and 15 bases lay between the germline ends. The CDR3, as DNA: TGTGCCAGTGCGTGGGAGCGACGCGAGCAGTACTTC. Residues: CASAWERREQYF.

V usage is TRBV9 and J usage is TRBJ2-7; TRBD2 aligns across 9 bases. Germline lookup yields CDR1 SGDLS and CDR2 YYNGEE. The trim removed 4 bases at V and 3 bases at J, leaving 11 bases unmatched. The CDR3 spans 16 residues. The CDR3 DNA follows: TGTGCCAGCAGCTTCGGACTAGCGTCACCCCTCTACGAGCAGTACTTC. This encodes CASSFGLASPLYEQYF.

The V gene is TRBV5-1, the J gene TRBJ1-1; 9 bases match TRBD1. V shed 0 bases and J 1 base; nucleotides not matched to a gene: 7. Germline CDR1 SGHRS, CDR2 YFSETQ. This CDR3 region has 17 residues. The CDR3 coding sequence is TGCGCCAGCAGCTTGGTGGGACAGGGTTCCGCGAACACTGAAGCTTTCTTT. Protein: CASSLVGQGSANTEAFF.

The chain joins TRBV10-3 to TRBJ2-2; perhaps TRBD1 as D (6 bases). CDR3 length equals 18 residues. V lost 3 bases and J 4 bases, leaving 21 bases between the germline ends. Germline CDR1 and CDR2: ENHRY and SYGVKD. The chain's CDR3 is CAISESPPGAVATGELFF. For the CDR3, the DNA is TGTGCCATCAGTGAATCCCCCCCAGGGGCGGTGGCCACCGGGGAGCTGTTTTTT.

The chain combines TRBV5-1 with TRBJ2-2; D gene uncertain. CDR1 and CDR2 (germline): SGHRS, YFSETQ. Deletions cut 0 bases from V and 6 bases from J, with 9 bases between. The length of the CDR3 is 14 residues. In nucleotides, the CDR3 is TGCGCCAGCAGCTTGGACTTTAACTCCGGGGAGCTGTTTTTT. It yields the protein CASSLDFNSGELFF.

The chain carries TRBV2 and TRBJ1-2; no firm D call. The germline V gene has CDR1 SNHLY and CDR2 FYNNEI. Trimming took off 2 bases at V and 7 bases at J, with 11 bases between the two ends. This CDR3 has 13 amino acids. This chain's CDR3 is CASSERRGSGYTF. CDR3 sequence (DNA): TGTGCCAGCAGTGAAAGGCGGGGATCTGGCTACACCTTC. Filled out from reference TRBV2 and TRBJ1-2, the complete variable domain reads EPEVTQTPSHQVTQMGQEVILRCVPISNHLYFYWYRQILGQKVEFLVSFYNNEISEKSEIFDDQFSVERPDGSNFTLKIRSTKLEDSAMYFCASSERRGSGYTFGSGTRLTVV.

Here the CDR3 reads CASSPGGRGLSGYTF. The CDR3, as DNA: TGTGCCAGCAGTCCCGGGGGCAGGGGGCTATCTGGCTACACCTTC. V usage is TRBV6-5 and J usage is TRBJ1-2; 8 bases line up with TRBD1. Germline loops: CDR1 MNHEY, CDR2 SVGAGI. Trimming removed 5 bases from V and 7 bases from J; junction bases left unmatched: 12. The CDR3 has 15 residues.

The chain recombines TRBV9 with TRBJ1-6; no reliable D call. CDR3 length equals 15 residues. Trimming cost V 1 base and J 0 bases, with 5 bases left between them. Germline loops: CDR1 SGDLS, CDR2 YYNGEE. CDR3 nucleotides: TGTGCCAGCAGCGTAAGGAGCTCCTATAATTCACCCCTCCACTTT. Residues: CASSVRSSYNSPLHF.

The chain couples TRBV5-6 to TRBJ2-2; D not resolved. Trimming removed 0 bases from V and 4 bases from J, with 13 bases in between. CDR1 is SGHDT, CDR2 YYEEEE, per germline. There are 16 residues in the CDR3. For the CDR3, the DNA is TGTGCCAGCAGCTTGGCCCAGCGTTCGGGCACCGGGGAGCTGTTTTTT. It is translated as CASSLAQRSGTGELFF. The variable domain in full, completed from reference TRBV5-6 and TRBJ2-2, reads DAGVTQSPTHLIKTRGQQVTLRCSPKSGHDTVSWYQQALGQGPQFIFQYYEEEERQRGNFPDRFSGHQFPNYSSELNVNALLLGDSALYLCASSLAQRSGTGELFFGEGSRLTVL.